This TCR beta chain was obtained from a study of radiation and T cells in renal cell carcinoma. Study conclusions and caveats: In blood, top tumor clones expanded by 2 weeks, shrinking by 4.

The V gene lost 3 bases and the J gene lost 5 bases, with 19 bases spanning the gap. This CDR3 region has 16 residues. Looked up from germline, CDR1 is MNHNS and CDR2 is SASEGT. With regard to this clone: The target antigen is unknown.

Sample time point: blood 2 weeks post-SBRT. As for treatment: 15 Gy SBRT to primary tumor, nephrectomy 4 weeks later. Blood was sampled at baseline, 2 weeks and 4 weeks after SBRT. The tumor was a clear cell renal cell carcinoma. Sequencing used immunoSEQ multiplex PCR; TCRdb keeps in-frame clones, though not all of them. The data show roughly 130,000 clones, around 89% seen once. The material sequenced was blood, taken from a patient whose treatment included radiotherapy and nephrectomy. The sequence came from a woman in her seventies with renal cell carcinoma. The J gene is TRBJ1-1, the V gene TRBV6-1, with a possible D match to TRBD1 (6 bases). The CDR3 loop is CASSDLLQGRRTEAFF. The CDR3 region has the DNA TGTGCCAGCAGTGACCTGCTACAGGGACGGAGGACTGAAGCTTTCTTT.